This passage covers 9 T cell receptor beta chains from one sample sequenced in a study of blood T cell repertoires in COVID-19 (TCRdb year 2020). Receptors were amplified or captured by the immunoSEQ multiplex PCR assay. What TCRdb holds here is the immuneACCESS table cut down to in-frame rearrangements. Part of the clones is not present; checked against another copy, under half of the missing clones reflect an unresolved V gene, and the others are unexplained. The sample includes just over 150,000 clones, with over 85% observed a single time. Roughly 4.4% of the sample is held by the ten biggest clonotypes. The sample consisted of peripheral blood. All receptors come from a woman between 50 and 59 years old with acute or convalescent COVID-19.

V usage is TRBV28 and J usage is TRBJ2-1; 7 bases agree with TRBD2. The CDR3 is 16 amino acids. Germline CDR1 reads MDHEN; CDR2 reads SYDVKM. V lost 11 bases to trimming and J lost 4 bases; unmatched junction nucleotides: 17. This chain's CDR3 is CASSTPGGSSYNEQFF. CDR3 in DNA: TGTGCCTCCTCAACGCCGGGAGGCTCCTCTTACAATGAGCAGTTCTTC.

Here the CDR3 reads CAAGGQGVGEQYF. The CDR3 region has the DNA TGTGCCGCAGGGGGACAGGGGGTAGGCGAGCAGTACTTC. The V call is TRBV2, the J call TRBJ2-7, with 11 bases aligning to TRBD1. V shed 11 bases, J shed 6 bases, and the junction held 9 bases outside the gene matches. Germline lookup yields CDR1 SNHLY and CDR2 FYNNEI. This CDR3 has 13 residues. Looking up the rest from reference TRBV2 and TRBJ2-7 gives the full variable domain: EPEVTQTPSHQVTQMGQEVILRCVPISNHLYFYWYRQILGQKVEFLVSFYNNEISEKSEIFDDQFSVERPDGSNFTLKIRSTKLEDSAMYFCAAGGQGVGEQYFGPGTRLTVT.

V gene TRBV6-5 combines with J gene TRBJ2-7, with TRBD1 identical over 10 bases. This CDR3 contains 15 residues. Germline CDR1 and CDR2: MNHEY and SVGAGI. The V gene end was trimmed by 5 bases and the J gene end by 5 bases; junction bases not matched to a gene: 9. For the CDR3, the DNA is TGTGCCAGCAGTCCGGGACAGGGGATTTCCAACGAGCAGTACTTC. Protein: CASSPGQGISNEQYF.

The V call is TRBV28, the J call TRBJ1-3; no clear D. Between the trimmed V and J ends, which lost 0 bases and 4 bases, there was a span of 10 bases. The CDR3 consists of 15 residues. Germline CDR1 MDHEN, CDR2 SYDVKM. CDR3 in amino acids: CASSLWSVPGNTIYF. CDR3 coding DNA: TGTGCCAGCAGTTTATGGTCGGTTCCCGGAAACACCATATATTTT.

The V gene is TRBV9, the J gene TRBJ1-3; D gene unclear. V gave up 0 bases and J gave up 0 bases, with 13 bases separating them. This CDR3 has 17 residues. Germline-derived CDR1 and CDR2 are SGDLS and YYNGEE. The CDR3 DNA sequence: TGTGCCAGCAGCGTAGAGGTCAGACTTTCCTCTGGAAACACCATATATTTT. This codes for CASSVEVRLSSGNTIYF.

The V gene is TRBV24-1, the J gene TRBJ2-3, with TRBD1 matching 9 bases. Germline CDR1 is KGHDR and CDR2 is SFDVKD. This CDR3 is built from 15 residues. The J segment lost 2 bases and the V segment lost 4 bases, leaving 3 bases of the junction unmatched. CDR3 sequence: CATSEGQGYTDTQYF. The CDR3 DNA follows: TGTGCCACCAGTGAGGGACAGGGATACACAGATACGCAGTATTTT.

This clone occurred once. The rearrangement joins TRBV7-9 to TRBJ2-7; TRBD1 might be the D (7 bases). This CDR3 region has 14 residues. Germline V CDR1 and CDR2: SEHNR, FQNEAQ (reference sequence). V was trimmed by 5 bases and J by 2 bases, leaving 13 bases between them. The CDR3 nucleotides read TGTGCCAGCAGCGGAGGGACAGCTCCCTACGAGCAGTACTTC. Residues: CASSGGTAPYEQYF.

Comments on this clone: A junction boundary mismatches the germline segment, possibly from a read error. The J gene is TRBJ1-4, the V gene TRBV14, with TRBD1 as a possible D gene (6 bases). This CDR3 contains 15 residues. Germline V lookup: CDR1 SGHDN, CDR2 FVKESK. The CDR3 nucleotides are TGTGCCAGCAGCCCGGTGGGGACAACAAATGAAAAACTGTTTTTT. Translating it yields CASSPVGTTNEKLFF. Together with reference TRBV14 and TRBJ1-4, the CDR3 gives the full variable domain: EAGVTQFPSHSVIEKGQTVTLRCDPISGHDNLYWYRRVMGKEIKFLLHFVKESKQDESGMPNNRFLAERTGGTYSTLKVQPAELEDSGVYFCASSPVGTTNEKLFFGSGTQLSVL.

V usage is TRBV9 and J usage is TRBJ2-1, with 15 bases fitting TRBD2. Germline assignment: CDR1 SGDLS and CDR2 YYNGEE. The CDR3 loop spans 15 amino acids. V lost 3 bases, J lost 7 bases, and 2 bases stayed unmatched. The CDR3 loop reads CASSAGTSGGNEQFF. The DNA of the CDR3 is TGTGCCAGCAGCGCGGGGACTAGCGGGGGGAATGAGCAGTTCTTC.